Given below is one TCR beta chain in context. Its ends do not fully match the called genes, so a read error is possible. The length of the CDR3 is 12 residues. CDR1 and CDR2 from the germline V gene are MNHEY and SVGAGI. TCRB CDR3 was amplified from 2 ug genomic DNA or less. Only in-frame clones appear in the TCRdb table, and some are missing; sequencing was by immunoSEQ multiplex PCR. The sample lists roughly 98,000 clones; about nine tenths were seen once. The sample comes from a study of glioma-infiltrating T cells after dendritic cell vaccination. None of the glioblastoma patients had an isocitrate dehydrogenase mutation.

The source is a human donor with glioblastoma. This chain uses TRBV6-5 with TRBJ1-2, with 7 bases matching TRBD1. The sequencing here drew on blood, taken before dendritic cell vaccination. Here the CDR3 DNA reads TGTGCCAGCAGTCTACAGCCGGGACAGCTCGCTTTC. It encodes CASSLQPGQLAF.